The 32 T cell receptor beta chains presented below share a single source sample, sequenced in a study of blood T cell repertoires in COVID-19 (TCRdb year 2020). The library was produced with the immunoSEQ multiplex PCR assay. As stored in TCRdb, this immuneACCESS dataset retains in-frame rearrangements with V and J assigned. A fraction of the clones does not appear; measured against another copy, unresolved V genes explain less than half of the discrepancy, and the remainder lacks a known reason. Counted in this sample were tens of thousands of clones; 88% of them appeared once. The top ten clonotypes cover approximately 5% of the sample. Sequenced sample: peripheral blood. Every receptor here comes from a woman aged 80 or over with acute or convalescent COVID-19.

CDR3 bases: TGCGCCAGCAGAAAAACCGGGACAGGCGGTGAAAAACTGTTTTTT. Residues: CASRKTGTGGEKLFF. V gene TRBV5-1 combines with J gene TRBJ1-4; 8 positions agree with TRBD1. The CDR3 extends over 15 amino acids. The junction had 10 bases not matched to a gene; V was cut back by 5 bases and J by 7 bases. Germline assignment: CDR1 SGHRS and CDR2 YFSETQ.

V is TRBV4-3 and J is TRBJ1-1; 7 nucleotides line up with TRBD1. V was clipped by 4 bases and J by 1 base; unmatched bases: 3. The germline CDR1 and CDR2 sequences are LGHNA and YSLEER. The CDR3 is 14 amino acids. CDR3 loop: CASSRHRGNTEAFF. The CDR3 coding sequence is TGCGCCAGCAGCCGCCACAGGGGGAACACTGAAGCTTTCTTT.

The gene calls are TRBV5-1 and TRBJ2-1; no clear D. The V gene's germline CDR1 is SGHRS and CDR2 YFSETQ. CDR3 length: 15 residues. The V end lost 3 bases, the J end lost 0 bases, and 10 bases lay between the germline ends. DNA for the CDR3: TGCGCCAGCAGCTATGACCCGGGCTCCTACAATGAGCAGTTCTTC. It encodes CASSYDPGSYNEQFF. Full variable domain (missing parts from reference TRBV5-1 and TRBJ2-1): KAGVTQTPRYLIKTRGQQVTLSCSPISGHRSVSWYQQTPGQGLQFLFEYFSETQRNKGNFPGRFSGRQFSNSRSEMNVSTLELGDSALYLCASSYDPGSYNEQFFGPGTRLTVL.

The genes are TRBV19 and TRBJ2-3; TRBD2 agrees at 8 bases. With 3 bases clipped from V and 2 bases from J, the junction kept 7 bases outside the gene matches. The CDR3 runs 16 residues. From germline, CDR1 is LNHDA and CDR2 SQIVND (reference sequence). The CDR3, as DNA: TGTGCCAGTAGTATTGCTAGCGGGTTTCTCACAGATACGCAGTATTTT. Protein sequence: CASSIASGFLTDTQYF.

This clone was observed a single time. V gene TRBV6-6 combines with J gene TRBJ2-7, with D possibly matching TRBD1 (6 bases). CDR3 length equals 14 residues. Germline V CDR1 and CDR2: MNHNY, SVGAGI (reference sequence). The V end was cut by 7 bases, the J end by 3 bases, with 16 bases between. DNA for the CDR3: TGTGCCAGCACCCACGACAGGCTGAACTACGAGCAGTACTTC. Amino acids: CASTHDRLNYEQYF.

The V gene is TRBV27, the J gene TRBJ2-1; 9 positions agree with TRBD1. With 2 bases clipped from V and 9 bases from J, the junction kept 11 bases outside the gene matches. The CDR3 is 16 residues long. Germline lookup yields CDR1 MNHEY and CDR2 SMNVEV (reference sequence). The DNA for the CDR3 is TGTGCCAGCAGTTTAATTCAGACAGGGGGAGGTGGTGAGCAGTTCTTC. Residues: CASSLIQTGGGGEQFF.

This clone was counted a few times. The chain uses TRBV2 and TRBJ1-1; the D gene is possibly TRBD1 (5 bases). Germline CDR1 is SNHLY and CDR2 is FYNNEI. Trimming took off 7 bases at V and 6 bases at J, with 12 bases between the two ends. This CDR3 contains 12 residues. The CDR3 here is CASIRRGPEAFF. The CDR3 bases are TGTGCCAGCATTCGGCGGGGCCCTGAAGCTTTCTTT.

This chain uses TRBV23-1 with TRBJ1-2; possibly TRBD1 for D (5 bases). TRBV23-1 is treated as an ORF (open reading frame) with a function not yet certain. The CDR3 is 14 residues long. V dropped 7 bases and J dropped 1 base, with 13 bases sitting between them. DNA for the CDR3: TGCGCCAGCAAGGGGTTTCCTCTTAACTATGGCTACACCTTC. Translating gives CASKGFPLNYGYTF.

J is TRBJ1-6 and V is TRBV7-9; the D is unclear. Trimming cost V 2 bases and J 7 bases, with 12 bases left between them. The CDR3 has 15 amino acids. CDR1 is SEHNR, CDR2 FQNEAQ, per germline (reference sequence). CDR3 DNA sequence: TGTGCCAGCAGCTTACGTCCAGGTTCAAATTCACCCCTCCACTTT. Its protein is CASSLRPGSNSPLHF.

This clone was picked up one time. V gene TRBV7-3 combines with J gene TRBJ1-6; 8 nucleotides match TRBD1. The V segment lost 3 bases and the J segment 6 bases; nucleotides outside the gene matches: 1. This CDR3 is built from 14 residues. CDR1 is SGHTA and CDR2 is FQGTGA in the germline V gene. CDR3 nucleotides: TGTGCCAGCAGCTTCAGGGGGCGTAATTCACCCCTCCACTTT. Translating gives CASSFRGRNSPLHF.

The J gene is TRBJ2-3, the V gene TRBV6-5, with 7 bases identical to TRBD2. The CDR3 totals 16 residues. Per germline, CDR1 MNHEY and CDR2 SVGAGI. J gave up 4 bases and V 2 bases, and 9 bases lay outside the gene matches. CDR3 loop: CASSYTTSNGADTQYF. CDR3 sequence (DNA): TGTGCCAGCAGTTACACGACTAGCAACGGGGCAGATACGCAGTATTTT.

V gene TRBV18 combines with J gene TRBJ2-3; 12 positions match TRBD2. Looked up from germline, CDR1 is KGHSH and CDR2 is LQKENI. CDR3 size: 18 residues. The ends lost 4 bases at V and 0 bases at J; junction bases unmatched: 8. The CDR3 DNA sequence: TGTGCCAGCTCACTCCGACTAGCGGGAGCTACTAGCACAGATACGCAGTATTTT. Its protein is CASSLRLAGATSTDTQYF.

A few counts support this clone. V gene TRBV5-1 combines with J gene TRBJ1-4; D gene unclear. Germline values: CDR1 SGHRS, CDR2 YFSETQ. V was shortened by 0 bases and J by 3 bases, with 12 bases between the two germline ends. The CDR3 sequence is 16 residues long. The CDR3: CASSLAVGEANEKLFF. In DNA form, the CDR3 reads TGCGCCAGCAGCTTGGCGGTTGGGGAGGCTAATGAAAAACTGTTTTTT.

The chain carries TRBV5-6 and TRBJ1-1, with 10 bases fitting TRBD1. The CDR3 sequence is 15 residues long. With V trimmed by 4 bases and J by 6 bases, 9 bases remained unmatched. Germline CDR1 is SGHDT and CDR2 is YYEEEE. CDR3 region: CASSRDRGGFAEAFF. The CDR3, as DNA: TGTGCCAGCAGCCGGGACAGGGGTGGGTTTGCTGAAGCTTTCTTT.

V and J are TRBV19 and TRBJ2-1, with 9 bases aligning to TRBD1. Unmatched junction bases numbered 16, after V lost 7 bases and J lost 6 bases. The germline V gene encodes CDR1 LNHDA and CDR2 SQIVND (reference sequence). The CDR3 covers 17 residues. The CDR3 bases are TGTGCCAGTACCATAACAGGGGGGACAGGGCTCGGCAATGAGCAGTTCTTC. Translated, it gives CASTITGGTGLGNEQFF.

V gene TRBV21-1 combines with J gene TRBJ2-1; the listed D gene, TRBD2, was not tested against the DNA. TRBV21-1 is a recognized pseudogene. The CDR3 contains 15 residues. The CDR3 region is CASSKETSGRVKKFF. The CDR3 region has the DNA TGTGCCAGCAGCAAAGAAACTAGCGGGAGGGTAAAAAAGTTCTTC.

V is TRBV5-1 and J is TRBJ2-2; TRBD2 matches 10 bases. The junction had 0 bases not matched to a gene; V was cut back by 0 bases and J by 1 base. CDR1 SGHRS and CDR2 YFSETQ come from the germline V gene. This CDR3 contains 16 residues. The CDR3: CASSLGTSGNTGELFF. Here the CDR3 DNA reads TGCGCCAGCAGCTTGGGGACTAGCGGGAACACCGGGGAGCTGTTTTTT.

The chain is built from TRBV24-1 and TRBJ1-1; D possibly corresponds to TRBD1 (5 bases). This CDR3 comprises 17 residues. V lost 1 base and J lost 3, with 17 bases in between. Germline loops: CDR1 KGHDR, CDR2 SFDVKD. The CDR3 region has the DNA TGTGCCACCAGTGATTTTTTCCACGGACAAGAGGACACTGAAGCTTTCTTT. Encoded protein: CATSDFFHGQEDTEAFF.

The V and J genes are TRBV6-5 and TRBJ1-1; tentative D call: TRBD1 (6 bases). The CDR3 runs 15 residues. Germline-derived CDR1 and CDR2 are MNHEY and SVGAGI. Trimming removed 7 bases at V and 4 bases at J, with 19 bases between. The CDR3 DNA sequence: TGTGCCAGCACCCCTAAAGGGGGGGCGGGCACTGAAGCTTTCTTT. It translates to CASTPKGGAGTEAFF.

The V call is TRBV2, the J call TRBJ2-3; possibly TRBD2 for D (5 bases). V was clipped by 7 bases and J by 5 bases, with 10 bases between them. CDR1 is SNHLY and CDR2 is FYNNEI in the germline V gene. This CDR3 has 12 amino acids. CDR3 region: CASKTTKDTQYF. CDR3 coding DNA: TGTGCCAGCAAGACTACTAAAGATACGCAGTATTTT.

This clone has just one count. CDR3 DNA: TGTGCCAGCAGCACCCAACCGGGATCAGCGGGCGGCTACACCTTC. It specifies CASSTQPGSAGGYTF. The genes are TRBV7-9 and TRBJ1-2; D gene uncertain. In germline, CDR1 is SEHNR, CDR2 FQNEAQ (reference sequence). The CDR3 is 15 residues long. V gave up 5 bases and J gave up 8 bases, with 21 bases separating them.

The J gene is TRBJ2-7, the V gene TRBV4-1; 13 nucleotides match TRBD2. CDR1 and CDR2 from the germline V gene are MGHRA and YSYEKL. CDR3 length: 16 amino acids. The junction had 9 bases not matched to a gene; V was cut back by 4 bases and J by 6 bases. The CDR3 bases are TGCGCCAGCAGCCTAAGGGGGACTAGCGGGACGGGCGAGCAGTACTTC. It yields the protein CASSLRGTSGTGEQYF.

J is TRBJ2-3 and V is TRBV6-5, with 9 bases matching TRBD2. The CDR3 length is 13 residues. The V gene's germline CDR1 is MNHEY and CDR2 SVGAGI. J gave up 3 bases and V 10 bases, and 5 bases lay outside the gene matches. CDR3 nucleotides: TGTGCCACCTGCGGGGGGGCAACAGATACGCAGTATTTT. This gives the protein CATCGGATDTQYF.

This chain links TRBV28 with TRBJ2-1, with D perhaps matching TRBD1 (5 bases). The CDR3 consists of 12 residues. Trimming left V 1 base short and J 11 bases short, with 9 bases between. Germline assignment: CDR1 MDHEN and CDR2 SYDVKM. CDR3 amino acids: CASSLSQGKQFF. CDR3 DNA sequence: TGTGCCAGCAGTTTATCCCAGGGCAAGCAGTTCTTC.

This sequence joins TRBV24-1 and TRBJ2-3; TRBD1 agrees at 8 bases. The length of the CDR3 is 15 residues. Losses at the gene ends were 6 bases for V and 3 bases for J; bases not matched to a gene: 7. Germline V gene sequence: CDR1 KGHDR, CDR2 SFDVKD. The CDR3 sequence is CATSPTGVGTDTQYF. The CDR3 DNA is TGTGCCACCAGTCCGACAGGGGTTGGAACAGATACGCAGTATTTT.

CDR3 protein: CASSDLSGGNTGELFF. The CDR3 bases are TGTGCCAGCAGTGATTTATCGGGGGGAAACACCGGGGAGCTGTTTTTT. V is TRBV25-1 and J is TRBJ2-2, with 7 bases matching TRBD2. With V trimmed by 3 bases and J by 2 bases, 6 bases remained unmatched. The CDR3 is 16 amino acids. CDR1 is MGHDK, CDR2 SYGVNS, per germline.

On this clone itself: The identical CDR3 is also encoded by other nucleotide sequences in the sample. This chain uses TRBV4-3 with TRBJ1-1, with TRBD1 matching 7 bases. Germline V gene lookup returns CDR1 LGHNA and CDR2 YSLEER. The CDR3 has 14 amino acids. The V segment lost 4 bases and the J segment 0 bases; nucleotides outside the gene matches: 2. The DNA for the CDR3 is TGCGCCAGCAGCCGGGGACAGCTGAACACTGAAGCTTTCTTT. This codes for CASSRGQLNTEAFF.

The chain combines TRBV3-1 (or the pseudogene TRBV3-2) with TRBJ2-7; 8 nucleotides line up with TRBD1. CDR3 size: 16 residues. Trimming cost V 4 bases and J 4 bases; bases outside gene matches: 12. Germline V CDR1 and CDR2: LGHDT, YNNKEL (reference sequence). DNA of the CDR3: TGTGCCAGCAGCCTTGGCCAGGGGGCAGGGGATTACGAGCAGTACTTC. Residues: CASSLGQGAGDYEQYF.

This clone came up once. The gene calls are TRBV19 and TRBJ1-6; D gene ambiguous. This CDR3 region has 13 residues. Germline loops: CDR1 LNHDA, CDR2 SQIVND (reference sequence). Between the trimmed V and J ends, which lost 5 bases and 7 bases, there was a span of 9 bases. CDR3 nucleotides: TGTGCCAGTAGTTGGCTCGGGAATTCACCCCTCCACTTT. Encoded protein: CASSWLGNSPLHF.

This chain connects TRBV18 to TRBJ2-1; 9 positions match TRBD1. The V gene end was trimmed by 0 bases and the J gene end by 3 bases; junction bases not matched to a gene: 3. The CDR3 sequence is 16 residues long. Germline assignment: CDR1 KGHSH and CDR2 LQKENI. CDR3 protein: CASSPPGTGNYNEQFF. The CDR3 DNA follows: TGTGCCAGCTCACCACCTGGGACAGGGAACTACAATGAGCAGTTCTTC.

The V call is TRBV19, the J call TRBJ2-6; 11 bases match TRBD2. CDR1 is LNHDA, CDR2 SQIVND, per germline (reference sequence). This CDR3 comprises 19 residues. V lost 5 bases to trimming and J lost 0 bases; unmatched junction nucleotides: 9. The CDR3 is CASSLLGLAGGSGANVLTF. The CDR3 DNA reads TGTGCCAGTAGTCTTCTGGGGCTAGCGGGGGGCTCTGGGGCCAACGTCCTGACTTTC.

The V call is TRBV3-1 (or the pseudogene TRBV3-2), the J call TRBJ2-1; 7 bases align to TRBD2. This CDR3 comprises 16 residues. CDR1 is LGHDT and CDR2 is YNNKEL in the germline V gene (reference sequence). With V trimmed by 1 base and J by 4 bases, 7 bases remained unmatched. The CDR3 bases are TGTGCCAGCAGCCAAGCCTCTAGCGGCCGTTACAATGAGCAGTTCTTC. It translates to CASSQASSGRYNEQFF.